The rows below give T cell receptor beta chains drawn from one sample of a study of blood T cell repertoires in COVID-19. The method was immunoSEQ multiplex PCR; TCRdb's version includes in-frame clones alone and lacks a portion of them. The table lists 440,000 or so clones, 89% of them singletons. The sequenced material came from peripheral blood. Every receptor here comes from a woman aged 40 to 49 with COVID-19, enrolled during active disease. The CDR3 runs from the conserved cysteine through the conserved F or W. The D gene is left open where the match is weak. Clone size is given for some rows only: seen once, a few or many times, or a class if the clone is expanded.

j_call: TRBJ2-7
d_call: TRBD1
clone_size: .
v_call: TRBV5-1
cdr3_nt: TGCGCCAGCAGTACTACAGGGGTAAGCTCCTACGAGCAGTACTTC
cdr3_aa: CASSTTGVSSYEQYF

j_call: TRBJ1-2
d_call: .
clone_size: .
v_call: TRBV7-2
cdr3_nt: TGTGCCAGCAGCCACCGGGAACCAACTAACTATGGCTACACCTTC
cdr3_aa: CASSHREPTNYGYTF

j_call: TRBJ2-1
d_call: TRBD2
clone_size: .
v_call: TRBV24-1
cdr3_nt: TGTGCCACCAGTGACTCGGATCCAAAAGCGGGAGGCATCTACAATGAGCAGTTCTTC
cdr3_aa: CATSDSDPKAGGIYNEQFF

j_call: TRBJ2-2
d_call: .
clone_size: .
v_call: TRBV12-3/TRBV12-4
cdr3_nt: TGTGCCAGCAGTCCCCCCTCCGGGGAGCTGTTTTTT
cdr3_aa: CASSPPSGELFF

j_call: TRBJ1-4
d_call: TRBD1
clone_size: .
v_call: TRBV19
cdr3_nt: TGTGCCAGCCGGGACAGGGGGTCAACTAATGAAAAACTGTTTTTT
cdr3_aa: CASRDRGSTNEKLFF

j_call: TRBJ1-4
d_call: TRBD1
clone_size: few
v_call: TRBV4-3
cdr3_nt: TGCGCCAGCAGCCAAGCCCAGGGACAGGCAGGGGCGCGAACTAATGAAAAACTGTTTTTT
cdr3_aa: CASSQAQGQAGARTNEKLFF

j_call: TRBJ2-7
d_call: .
clone_size: .
v_call: TRBV28
cdr3_nt: TGTGCCAGCAGTTCCATCCACTCCCAGGGAAGCTCCTACGAGCAGTACTTC
cdr3_aa: CASSSIHSQGSSYEQYF

j_call: TRBJ2-5
d_call: TRBD2
clone_size: .
v_call: TRBV7-3
cdr3_nt: TGTGCCAGCAGCGTAGCGGGGGGTTCCCAAGAGACCCAGTACTTC
cdr3_aa: CASSVAGGSQETQYF

j_call: TRBJ2-5
d_call: TRBD1
clone_size: .
v_call: TRBV7-3
cdr3_nt: TGTGCCAGCGAATACAGGGGCGAAGAGACCCAGTACTTC
cdr3_aa: CASEYRGEETQYF

j_call: TRBJ1-1
d_call: TRBD1
clone_size: .
v_call: TRBV5-4
cdr3_nt: TGTGCCAGCAGCCCACGGGACAGGGGTGAAGGTGCTGAAGCTTTCTTT
cdr3_aa: CASSPRDRGEGAEAFF

j_call: TRBJ2-5
d_call: .
clone_size: .
v_call: TRBV11-2
cdr3_nt: TGTGCCAGCAGCTCCGTGGGGGCCTGGGAGACCCAGTACTTC
cdr3_aa: CASSSVGAWETQYF

j_call: TRBJ1-2
d_call: .
clone_size: .
v_call: TRBV2
cdr3_nt: TGTGCCATCCAGGAGGGAAGGGACTATGGCTACACCTTC
cdr3_aa: CAIQEGRDYGYTF

j_call: TRBJ1-6
d_call: TRBD1
clone_size: .
v_call: TRBV28
cdr3_nt: TGTGCCAGCAGCACCGGGACAGAGATTAGCTCCTATAATTCACCCCTCCACTTT
cdr3_aa: CASSTGTEISSYNSPLHF

j_call: TRBJ1-4
d_call: .
clone_size: .
v_call: TRBV14
cdr3_nt: TGTGCCAGCAGCCAAGAGTCGGCCCGCGGCTGGAACGAAAAACTGTTTTTT
cdr3_aa: CASSQESARGWNEKLFF

j_call: TRBJ2-3
d_call: TRBD1
clone_size: .
v_call: TRBV10-3
cdr3_nt: TGTGCCATCAGCCGGACAGGGGGCGACACAGATACGCAGTATTTT
cdr3_aa: CAISRTGGDTDTQYF

j_call: TRBJ2-3
d_call: TRBD1
clone_size: .
v_call: TRBV5-1
cdr3_nt: TGCGCCAGCAGCTTGCGGACAGGCCCCTCGGATACGCAGTATTTT
cdr3_aa: CASSLRTGPSDTQYF

j_call: TRBJ2-3
d_call: TRBD1
clone_size: few
v_call: TRBV4-3
cdr3_nt: TGCGCCAGCAGCCATGAACAGGGGTCCACAGATACGCAGTATTTT
cdr3_aa: CASSHEQGSTDTQYF

j_call: TRBJ1-4
d_call: TRBD1
clone_size: .
v_call: TRBV4-1
cdr3_nt: TGCGCCAGCAGCCAAACCGGGACAGAAGATGAAAAACTGTTTTTT
cdr3_aa: CASSQTGTEDEKLFF

j_call: TRBJ2-4
d_call: .
clone_size: .
v_call: TRBV3-1/TRBV3-2
cdr3_nt: TGTGCCAGCAGCCAAGATCCAGGGGCCAAAAACATTCAGTACTTC
cdr3_aa: CASSQDPGAKNIQYF

j_call: TRBJ2-1
d_call: TRBD2
clone_size: few
v_call: TRBV7-2
cdr3_nt: TGTGCCAGCAGCTTAGTAGTTGTGGTGGGAGGGAGTGAGCAGTTCTTC
cdr3_aa: CASSLVVVVGGSEQFF

j_call: TRBJ1-4
d_call: .
clone_size: .
v_call: TRBV13
cdr3_nt: TGTGCCAGCAGCTTCGGCAGGGTGGATGAAAAACTGTTTTTT
cdr3_aa: CASSFGRVDEKLFF

j_call: TRBJ1-1
d_call: TRBD1
clone_size: .
v_call: TRBV5-4
cdr3_nt: TGTGCCAGCAGCCCCTGGACAGGGCTGAACACTGAAGCTTTCTTT
cdr3_aa: CASSPWTGLNTEAFF

j_call: TRBJ1-3
d_call: TRBD1
clone_size: few
v_call: TRBV6-5
cdr3_nt: TGTGCCATCCTACGGACAGGGACTGGAAACACCATATATTTT
cdr3_aa: CAILRTGTGNTIYF